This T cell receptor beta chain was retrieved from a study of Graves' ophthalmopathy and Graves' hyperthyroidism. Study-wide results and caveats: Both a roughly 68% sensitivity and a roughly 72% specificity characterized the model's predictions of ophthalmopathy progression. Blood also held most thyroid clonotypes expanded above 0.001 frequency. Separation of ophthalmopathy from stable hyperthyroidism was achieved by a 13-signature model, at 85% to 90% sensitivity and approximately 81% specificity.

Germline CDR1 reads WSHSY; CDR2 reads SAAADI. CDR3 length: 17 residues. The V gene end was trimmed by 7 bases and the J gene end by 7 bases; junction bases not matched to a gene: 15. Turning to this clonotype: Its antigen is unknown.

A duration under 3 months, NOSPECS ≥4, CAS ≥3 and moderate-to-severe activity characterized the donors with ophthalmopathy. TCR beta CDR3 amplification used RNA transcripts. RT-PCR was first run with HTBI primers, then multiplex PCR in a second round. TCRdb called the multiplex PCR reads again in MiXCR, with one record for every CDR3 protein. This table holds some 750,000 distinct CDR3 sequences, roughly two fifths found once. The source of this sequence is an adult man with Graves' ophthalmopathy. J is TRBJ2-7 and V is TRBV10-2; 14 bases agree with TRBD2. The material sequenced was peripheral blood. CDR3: CASKDTRRLAGGEEQYF. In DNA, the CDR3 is TGCGCCAGCAAGGACACTCGAAGACTAGCGGGAGGGGAGGAGCAGTACTTC.